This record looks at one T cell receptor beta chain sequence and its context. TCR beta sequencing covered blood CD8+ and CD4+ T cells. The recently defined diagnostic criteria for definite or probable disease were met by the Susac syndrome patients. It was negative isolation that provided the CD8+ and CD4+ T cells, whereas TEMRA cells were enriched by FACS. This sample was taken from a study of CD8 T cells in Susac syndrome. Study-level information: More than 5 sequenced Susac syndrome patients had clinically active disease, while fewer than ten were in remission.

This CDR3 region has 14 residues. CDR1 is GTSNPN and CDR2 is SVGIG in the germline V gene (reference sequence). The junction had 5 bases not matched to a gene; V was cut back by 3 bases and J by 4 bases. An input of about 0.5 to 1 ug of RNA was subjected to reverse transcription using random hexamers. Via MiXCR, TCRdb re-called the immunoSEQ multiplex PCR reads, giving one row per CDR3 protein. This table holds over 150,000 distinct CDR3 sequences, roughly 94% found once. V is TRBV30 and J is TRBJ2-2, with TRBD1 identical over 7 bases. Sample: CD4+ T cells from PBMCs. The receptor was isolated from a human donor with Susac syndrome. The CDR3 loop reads CAWRNRGGTGELFF. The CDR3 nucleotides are TGTGCCTGGAGAAACAGGGGCGGCACCGGGGAGCTGTTTTTT.